Below are 30 T cell receptor beta chains sequenced from a single sample in a study of blood T cell repertoires in COVID-19. TCRdb's table, derived via immunoSEQ multiplex PCR, lists solely in-frame clones and lacks some. Here the sample spans over 200,000 clones, about 84% being singletons. Sequenced sample: PBMCs or T cells enriched from blood (not recorded which). The receptor source for this set is a man in his 60s who had recovered from COVID-19.

V is TRBV5-1 and J is TRBJ2-7; tentative D call: TRBD1 (5 bases). CDR1 and CDR2 (germline): SGHRS, YFSETQ. The CDR3 is 13 residues long. V shed 5 bases and J shed 3 bases, with 12 bases lying between them. The CDR3 bases are TGCGCCAGCAGTCGCGACAGAAACTACGAGCAGTACTTC. Translating gives CASSRDRNYEQYF.

Remarks on this clone: Other DNA sequences in the same sample also yield this CDR3. The chain couples TRBV20-1 to TRBJ2-5; possible D gene TRBD2, 5 bases. The germline V and J ends were trimmed by 1 base and 5 bases, with 5 bases remaining between them. The germline V gene encodes CDR1 DFQATT and CDR2 SNEGSKA (reference sequence). The CDR3 sequence is 11 residues long. CDR3 sequence reads: CSARGGETQYF. CDR3 in DNA: TGCAGTGCTAGAGGAGGGGAGACCCAGTACTTC.

This clone occurred a few times. V is TRBV7-5 and J is TRBJ1-4; the DNA was not compared with TRBD1, the D call given in the table. TRBV7-5 is a pseudogene segment. CDR3 length: 12 amino acids. The CDR3 protein is CARQGANEKLFF. The CDR3 nucleotides are TGTGCCAGACAGGGGGCTAATGAAAAACTGTTTTTT.

The chain is built from TRBV6-5 and TRBJ1-2, with 9 bases lining up with TRBD1. The CDR3 loop spans 14 amino acids. Germline V CDR1 and CDR2: MNHEY, SVGAGI. V was pared by 6 bases and J by 5 bases, with 7 bases of the junction left unmatched. In DNA, the CDR3 is TGTGCCAGCAGAATGACAGGGGGAGATTATGGCTACACCTTC. As protein: CASRMTGGDYGYTF.

V usage is TRBV24-1 and J usage is TRBJ1-2; TRBD1 matches 8 bases. Germline V gene lookup returns CDR1 KGHDR and CDR2 SFDVKD. J was trimmed by 3 bases and V by 7 bases; bases with no gene match: 9. CDR3 length equals 15 residues. The chain's CDR3 is CATRGNPGQDYGYTF. CDR3 sequence (DNA): TGTGCCACCAGGGGTAATCCGGGACAGGACTATGGCTACACCTTC.

The table lists this clone with a few counts. This rearrangement joins TRBV27 to TRBJ2-3, with D tentatively TRBD1 (6 bases). Trimming stripped 5 bases from V and 7 bases from J, with 16 bases between. This CDR3 region has 14 residues. CDR1 MNHEY and CDR2 SMNVEV come from the germline V gene (reference sequence). Here the CDR3 DNA reads TGTGCCAGCAGTCGTTGGGACACTACGAATACGCAGTATTTT. This codes for CASSRWDTTNTQYF.

V and J are TRBV24-1 and TRBJ1-1; D might be TRBD1 (5 bases). Per the germline V gene, CDR1 is KGHDR and CDR2 is SFDVKD. CDR3 length: 12 amino acids. Trimming removed 4 bases from V and 13 bases from J, with 15 bases in between. CDR3 in amino acids: CATSDPGGFGFF. CDR3 nucleotides: TGTGCCACCAGTGACCCCGGGGGGTTCGGTTTCTTT.

This clone has a handful of counts. The chain couples TRBV6-5 to TRBJ2-4; D is ambiguous. The CDR3 consists of 14 residues. Trimming removed 6 bases from V and 1 base from J, with 10 bases in between. The V gene's germline CDR1 is MNHEY and CDR2 SVGAGI. The CDR3 region is CASSVLTAKNIQYF. In nucleotides, the CDR3 is TGTGCCAGCAGCGTCCTAACTGCCAAAAACATTCAGTACTTC.

V is TRBV30 and J is TRBJ1-3; D not resolved. Germline values: CDR1 GTSNPN, CDR2 SVGIG (reference sequence). The CDR3 contains 13 residues. V dropped 0 bases and J dropped 3 bases, with 6 bases sitting between them. CDR3 bases: TGTGCCTGGAGTGTACGGGGTGGAAACACCATATATTTT. It is translated as CAWSVRGGNTIYF.

This chain connects TRBV5-1 to TRBJ1-4, with TRBD1 matching over 7 bases. Trimming took 4 bases from V and 8 from J; bases not matched to a gene: 14. The CDR3 runs 16 residues. In germline, CDR1 is SGHRS, CDR2 YFSETQ. CDR3: CASSKDKGASGEKLFF. CDR3 DNA: TGCGCCAGCAGCAAGGACAAGGGGGCTTCGGGGGAAAAACTGTTTTTT. The whole variable domain, remainder taken from reference TRBV5-1 and TRBJ1-4, is KAGVTQTPRYLIKTRGQQVTLSCSPISGHRSVSWYQQTPGQGLQFLFEYFSETQRNKGNFPGRFSGRQFSNSRSEMNVSTLELGDSALYLCASSKDKGASGEKLFFGSGTQLSVL.

This rearrangement joins TRBV4-3 to TRBJ1-2; 7 nucleotides agree with TRBD1. Trimming at V came to 0 bases and at J to 1 base, leaving 11 bases not matched to a gene. Germline CDR1 reads LGHNA; CDR2 reads YSLEER. There are 18 residues in the CDR3. This CDR3 is CASSQELAGTAINYGYTF. The CDR3 DNA reads TGCGCCAGCAGCCAAGAGTTGGCCGGGACAGCTATTAACTATGGCTACACCTTC.

The chain is built from TRBV18 and TRBJ1-3; 9 bases match TRBD1. V lost 3 bases to trimming and J lost 0 bases; unmatched junction nucleotides: 3. Per germline, CDR1 KGHSH and CDR2 LQKENI. The CDR3 totals 16 residues. The CDR3 DNA is TGTGCCAGCTCACCGGGACAGGGATTCTCTGGAAACACCATATATTTT. It codes for CASSPGQGFSGNTIYF.

V gene TRBV7-2 combines with J gene TRBJ1-4; D might be TRBD1 (5 bases). Per the germline V gene, CDR1 is SGHTA and CDR2 is FQGNSA. V dropped 2 bases and J dropped 0 bases, with 7 bases sitting between them. This CDR3 has 15 amino acids. The DNA of the CDR3 is TGTGCCAGCAGCTTACCGGGGGCAACTAATGAAAAACTGTTTTTT. Translating it yields CASSLPGATNEKLFF.

This chain uses TRBV19 with TRBJ1-5; D possibly corresponds to TRBD1 (6 bases). V shed 4 bases and J shed 0 bases, with 13 bases lying between them. This CDR3 has 16 residues. Looked up from germline, CDR1 is LNHDA and CDR2 is SQIVND (reference sequence). This CDR3 is CASSTKTGNSNQPQHF. The CDR3 nucleotides read TGTGCCAGTAGTACAAAGACAGGCAATAGCAATCAGCCCCAGCATTTT.

The CDR3 loop reads CASSFQAGAGYTF. The CDR3 DNA follows: TGTGCCAGCAGCTTCCAGGCAGGGGCTGGCTACACCTTC. The rearrangement joins TRBV7-9 to TRBJ1-2; D may be TRBD1 (6 bases). The CDR3 is 13 amino acids. V was shortened by 3 bases and J by 7 bases, with 12 bases between the two germline ends. Germline V gives CDR1 SEHNR, CDR2 FQNEAQ (reference sequence).

The rearrangement joins TRBV5-5 to TRBJ2-2; the D gene is possibly TRBD1 (6 bases). Germline loops: CDR1 SGHKS, CDR2 YYEKEE (reference sequence). The CDR3 has 14 residues. V was pared by 4 bases and J by 4 bases, with 11 bases between. The chain's CDR3 is CASSASTGTGELFF. The CDR3 coding sequence is TGTGCCAGCAGCGCGTCGACAGGCACCGGGGAGCTGTTTTTT.

This clone was recorded only once. The chain links TRBV6-5 to TRBJ1-2, with 9 bases lining up with TRBD1. Looked up from germline, CDR1 is MNHEY and CDR2 is SVGAGI. Trimming removed 5 bases from V and 5 bases from J; junction bases left unmatched: 6. The CDR3 covers 14 residues. CDR3 sequence (DNA): TGTGCCAGCAGTCGCCCCGGGACAGGGTATGGCTACACCTTC. It translates to CASSRPGTGYGYTF.

CDR3 protein: CASSERRGAQETQYF. The CDR3 DNA sequence: TGTGCCAGCAGTGAAAGGCGGGGGGCCCAAGAGACCCAGTACTTC. V and J are TRBV2 and TRBJ2-5; 8 positions match TRBD2. The CDR3 is 15 residues long. The junction had 3 bases not matched to a gene; V was cut back by 2 bases and J by 1 base. Germline values: CDR1 SNHLY, CDR2 FYNNEI.

CDR3 region: CASSTLPSGGAYYEQFF. The CDR3 nucleotides are TGTGCCAGCAGCACCCTCCCTAGCGGGGGGGCCTATTATGAGCAGTTCTTC. The V call is TRBV7-2, the J call TRBJ2-1; TRBD2 matches at 12 bases. This CDR3 spans 17 amino acids. The germline V gene encodes CDR1 SGHTA and CDR2 FQGNSA. V lost 5 bases and J lost 8; bases outside the gene matches: 13. Full variable domain (remainder filled in from reference TRBV7-2 and TRBJ2-1): GAGVSQSPSNKVTEKGKDVELRCDPISGHTALYWYRQSLGQGLEFLIYFQGNSAPDKSGLPSDRFSAERTGGSVSTLTIQRTQQEDSAVYLCASSTLPSGGAYYEQFFGPGTRLTVL.

This clone was recorded once. The J gene is TRBJ1-1, the V gene TRBV5-1, with D unclear. CDR3 size: 13 residues. Trimming cost V 2 bases and J 0 bases, with 5 bases left between them. Germline V gene lookup returns CDR1 SGHRS and CDR2 YFSETQ. CDR3 bases: TGCGCCAGCAGCTTCATAGTGAACACTGAAGCTTTCTTT. This sequence encodes CASSFIVNTEAFF.

The chain couples TRBV5-1 to TRBJ1-1; no clear D gene. The CDR3 has 13 residues. Trimming took off 2 bases at V and 2 bases at J, with 7 bases between the two ends. From germline, CDR1 is SGHRS and CDR2 YFSETQ. The CDR3 protein is CASSFQINTEAFF. CDR3 nucleotide sequence: TGCGCCAGCAGCTTCCAGATTAACACTGAAGCTTTCTTT.

The chain combines TRBV7-8 with TRBJ2-1; 8 bases are shared with TRBD2. Losses at the gene ends were 1 base for V and 4 bases for J; bases not matched to a gene: 6. Per the germline V gene, CDR1 is SGHVS and CDR2 is FQNEAQ. The CDR3 has 16 amino acids. CDR3 bases: TGTGCCAGCAGCTTAGAAACTAGCGGACGATACAATGAGCAGTTCTTC. Its translation: CASSLETSGRYNEQFF.

The chain recombines TRBV18 with TRBJ1-1; no definite D call. Germline V gene lookup returns CDR1 KGHSH and CDR2 LQKENI. V was trimmed by 3 bases and J by 1 base, leaving 9 bases between them. The CDR3 covers 14 residues. CDR3 DNA sequence: TGTGCCAGCTCACCTAGGAGGGAGAACACTGAAGCTTTCTTT. Amino acids: CASSPRRENTEAFF.

The chain joins TRBV4-1 to TRBJ2-3; the match to TRBD2 covers 7 bases. The CDR3 has 17 residues. After removal of 0 bases from V and 2 bases from J, the junction contained 8 bases not matched to a gene. Germline assignment: CDR1 MGHRA and CDR2 YSYEKL. The CDR3 nucleotides read TGCGCCAGCAGCCAAGATCGAGGACTAGGGAACACAGATACGCAGTATTTT. This sequence encodes CASSQDRGLGNTDTQYF.

The gene calls are TRBV5-1 and TRBJ2-3, with a tentative D call TRBD2 (5 bases). V was cut by 0 bases and J by 2 bases, with 7 bases left in between. The CDR3 sequence is 14 residues long. Germline values: CDR1 SGHRS, CDR2 YFSETQ. CDR3 amino acids: CASSLERATDTQYF. CDR3 DNA: TGCGCCAGCAGCTTGGAGAGGGCCACAGATACGCAGTATTTT.

This clone turned up a few times. The chain uses TRBV5-8 and TRBJ1-6; D is uncertain. V was clipped by 0 bases and J by 3 bases, with 10 bases between them. The CDR3 sequence is 16 residues long. Germline assignment: CDR1 SGHTS and CDR2 YDEGEE. The CDR3 nucleotides are TGTGCCAGCAGCTTGGCCGGGGTTTTCTATAATTCACCCCTCCACTTT. Protein product: CASSLAGVFYNSPLHF.

The chain employs TRBV12-3 or TRBV12-4 and TRBJ1-1; 7 bases agree with TRBD1. After removal of 5 bases from V and 13 bases from J, the junction contained 7 bases not matched to a gene. CDR3 size: 11 residues. In nucleotides, the CDR3 is TGTGCCAGCAGTACCACAGGGGTGGGTTTCTTT. It translates to CASSTTGVGFF.

This chain uses TRBV20-1 with TRBJ2-7; 11 bases agree with TRBD1. The ends lost 3 bases at V and 4 bases at J; junction bases unmatched: 2. Germline V gene data show CDR1 as DFQATT and CDR2 as SNEGSKA (reference sequence). This CDR3 is built from 13 residues. The CDR3 DNA reads TGCAGTGCTAGTGGGACAGGGGGATACGAGCAGTACTTC. The encoded protein is CSASGTGGYEQYF.

The rearrangement uses TRBV12-1 and TRBJ2-7; TRBD1 is the table's D call, not checked against the DNA. TRBV12-1 is an annotated pseudogene. This CDR3 is 15 amino acids long. The CDR3 here is CASSPKPRQVYEQYF. The CDR3 nucleotides read TGTGCCAGCAGCCCAAAACCCAGACAGGTCTACGAGCAGTACTTC.

The V and J genes are TRBV27 and TRBJ1-5, with 9 bases that match TRBD1. V was clipped by 5 bases and J by 4 bases; unmatched bases: 6. CDR1 and CDR2 (germline): MNHEY, SMNVEV (reference sequence). The CDR3 sequence is 15 residues long. CDR3 loop: CASSMGQGGNQPQHF. DNA of the CDR3: TGTGCCAGCAGTATGGGACAGGGAGGGAATCAGCCCCAGCATTTT.